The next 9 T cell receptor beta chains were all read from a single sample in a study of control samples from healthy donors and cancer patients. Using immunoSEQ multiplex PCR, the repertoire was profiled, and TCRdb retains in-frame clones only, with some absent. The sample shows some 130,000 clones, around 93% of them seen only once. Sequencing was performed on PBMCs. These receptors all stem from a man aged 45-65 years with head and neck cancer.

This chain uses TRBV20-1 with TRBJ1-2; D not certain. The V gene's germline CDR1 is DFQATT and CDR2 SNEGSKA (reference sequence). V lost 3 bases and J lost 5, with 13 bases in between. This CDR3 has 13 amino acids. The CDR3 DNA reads TGCAGTGCTAGTAAGCGGGGAGTGTATGGCTACACCTTC. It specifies CSASKRGVYGYTF.

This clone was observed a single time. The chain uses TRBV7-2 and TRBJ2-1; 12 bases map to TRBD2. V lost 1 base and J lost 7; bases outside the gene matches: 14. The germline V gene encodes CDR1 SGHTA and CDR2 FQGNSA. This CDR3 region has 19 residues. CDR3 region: CASSLGWKASGGARNEQFF. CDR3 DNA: TGTGCCAGCAGCTTAGGGTGGAAGGCTAGCGGGGGGGCCAGGAATGAGCAGTTCTTC.

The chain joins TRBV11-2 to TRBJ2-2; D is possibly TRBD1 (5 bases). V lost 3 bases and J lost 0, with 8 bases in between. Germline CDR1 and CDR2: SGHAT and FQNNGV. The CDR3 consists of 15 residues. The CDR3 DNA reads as TGTGCCAGCAGCTTCGGCAGGGCGAACACCGGGGAGCTGTTTTTT. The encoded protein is CASSFGRANTGELFF.

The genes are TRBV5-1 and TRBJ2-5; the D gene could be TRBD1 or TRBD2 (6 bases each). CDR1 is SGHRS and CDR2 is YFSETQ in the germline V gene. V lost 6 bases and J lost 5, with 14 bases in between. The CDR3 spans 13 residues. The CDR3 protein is CASTAGGQETQYF. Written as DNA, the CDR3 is TGCGCCAGCACCGCTGGGGGGCAGGAGACCCAGTACTTC.

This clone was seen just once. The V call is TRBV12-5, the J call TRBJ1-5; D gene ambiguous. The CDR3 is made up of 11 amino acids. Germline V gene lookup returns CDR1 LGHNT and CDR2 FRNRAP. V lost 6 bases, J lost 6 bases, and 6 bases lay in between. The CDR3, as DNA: TGTGCTAGTGGGAGAGGTCAGCCCCAGCATTTT. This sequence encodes CASGRGQPQHF.

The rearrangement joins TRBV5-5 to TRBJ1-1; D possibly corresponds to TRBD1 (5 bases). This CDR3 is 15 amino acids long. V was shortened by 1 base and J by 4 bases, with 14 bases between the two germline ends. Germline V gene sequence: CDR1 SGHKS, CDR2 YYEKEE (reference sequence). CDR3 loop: CASSLWQGTPTEAFF. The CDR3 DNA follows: TGTGCCAGCAGCTTGTGGCAGGGTACCCCCACTGAAGCTTTCTTT. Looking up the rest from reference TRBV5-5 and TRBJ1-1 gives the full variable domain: DAGVTQSPTHLIKTRGQQVTLRCSPISGHKSVSWYQQVLGQGPQFIFQYYEKEERGRGNFPDRFSARQFPNYSSELNVNALLLGDSALYLCASSLWQGTPTEAFFGQGTRLTVV.

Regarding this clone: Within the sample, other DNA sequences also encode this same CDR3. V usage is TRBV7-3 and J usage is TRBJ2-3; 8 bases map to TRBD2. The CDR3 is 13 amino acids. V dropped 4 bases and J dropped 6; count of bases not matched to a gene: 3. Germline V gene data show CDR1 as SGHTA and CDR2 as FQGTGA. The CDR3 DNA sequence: TGTGCCAGCAGCTCGGGGGGGTCCGATACGCAGTATTTT. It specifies CASSSGGSDTQYF.

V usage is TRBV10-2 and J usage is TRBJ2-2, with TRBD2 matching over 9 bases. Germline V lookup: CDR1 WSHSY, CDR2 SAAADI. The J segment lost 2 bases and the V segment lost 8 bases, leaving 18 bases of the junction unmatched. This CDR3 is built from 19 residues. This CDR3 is CASVPWASGARSNTGELFF. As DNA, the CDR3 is TGCGCCAGCGTACCGTGGGCTAGCGGGGCCAGATCCAACACCGGGGAGCTGTTTTTT.

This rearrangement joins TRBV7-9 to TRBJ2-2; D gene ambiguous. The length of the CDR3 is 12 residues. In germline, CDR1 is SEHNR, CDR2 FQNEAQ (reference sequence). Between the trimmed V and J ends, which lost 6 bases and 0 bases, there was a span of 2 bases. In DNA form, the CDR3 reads TGTGCCAGCAGTACGAACACCGGGGAGCTGTTTTTT. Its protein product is CASSTNTGELFF. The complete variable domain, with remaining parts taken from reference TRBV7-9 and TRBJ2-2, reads DTGVSQNPRHKITKRGQNVTFRCDPISEHNRLYWYRQTLGQGPEFLTYFQNEAQLEKSRLLSDRFSAERPKGSFSTLEIQRTEQGDSAMYLCASSTNTGELFFGEGSRLTVL.